Below, 6 T cell receptor beta chains from the same sample are listed, as sequenced in a study of patients and donors after allogeneic stem cell transplantation. One entry per CDR3 protein results from TCRdb running MiXCR on the RT-PCR reads. Among roughly 230,000 distinct CDR3 sequences listed, about 14% were seen once. What was sequenced was blood, either unsorted or a sorted T cell fraction (not recorded which). These receptors came from a human donor who was either an allogeneic HSCT recipient or a stem cell or donor lymphocyte infusion donor (not recorded which). It is not recorded whose cells these are; they may come from a transplant donor.

The chain joins TRBV2 to TRBJ2-1; 10 positions match TRBD2. Germline loops: CDR1 SNHLY, CDR2 FYNNEI. V trimming: 6 bases; J trimming: 9 bases; junction bases outside the gene matches: 8. The CDR3 totals 14 residues. This CDR3 reads CASRAGGPSSEQFF. In nucleotides, the CDR3 is TGTGCCAGCAGAGCGGGAGGGCCTTCGAGTGAGCAGTTCTTC.

This clonotype appeared a few times. V usage is TRBV6-1 and J usage is TRBJ2-3; no clear D gene. CDR1 and CDR2 from the germline V gene are MNHNS and SASEGT. There are 12 residues in the CDR3. V was cut by 10 bases and J by 4 bases, with 12 bases left in between. CDR3 in amino acids: CATKGTPDTQYF. CDR3 DNA sequence: TGTGCCACCAAGGGAACCCCAGATACGCAGTATTTT.

The rearrangement uses TRBV6-2 or TRBV6-3 and TRBJ2-1; perhaps TRBD1 as D (5 bases). The germline V gene has CDR1 MNHEY and CDR2 SVGEGT. This CDR3 contains 11 residues. Trimming cost V 10 bases and J 3 bases, with 7 bases left between them. CDR3 nucleotide sequence: TGTGCCACGACAGTCTACAATGAGCAGTTCTTC. Protein product: CATTVYNEQFF.

This clonotype was counted between two and nine times. The V call is TRBV9, the J call TRBJ1-6; D uncertain. V dropped 7 bases and J dropped 6 bases, with 11 bases sitting between them. In germline, CDR1 is SGDLS, CDR2 YYNGEE. The CDR3 is 13 amino acids. CDR3 protein: CASGEESNSPLHF. In DNA form, the CDR3 reads TGTGCCAGCGGAGAGGAGAGTAATTCACCCCTCCACTTT. The full variable domain, in which reference TRBV9 and TRBJ1-6 provide the parts outside the CDR3, is DSGVTQTPKHLITATGQRVTLRCSPRSGDLSVYWYQQSLDQGLQFLIQYYNGEERAKGNILERFSAQQFPDLHSELNLSSLELGDSALYFCASGEESNSPLHFGNGTRLTVT.

J is TRBJ1-4 and V is TRBV19; D not certain. CDR1 LNHDA and CDR2 SQIVND come from the germline V gene (reference sequence). This CDR3 has 15 residues. The germline V and J ends were trimmed by 7 bases and 0 bases, with 12 bases remaining between them. The CDR3 sequence is CASMAGYSTNEKLFF. In DNA form, the CDR3 reads TGTGCCAGTATGGCGGGATACTCAACTAATGAAAAACTGTTTTTT.

This clonotype was seen only a few times. The rearrangement joins TRBV23-1 to TRBJ1-6; 7 nucleotides agree with TRBD1. TRBV23-1 carries the ORF label, with uncertain function. This CDR3 is 18 amino acids long. Trimming removed 2 bases from V and 0 bases from J; junction bases left unmatched: 7. DNA of the CDR3: TGCGCCAGCAGTCAACCGGACAGGTCAAGCTCCTATAATTCACCCCTCCACTTT. Translating it yields CASSQPDRSSSYNSPLHF.